One sample yielded the 15 T cell receptor beta chains listed below, sequenced in a study of shared clonotypes between healthy human individuals. Here immunoSEQ multiplex PCR was the method, and the copy in TCRdb shows in-frame clones only, minus some. The data show under 2,500,000 clones, with approximately 95% seen just once and approximately 0.13% held by the top ten. The source material was naive CD4+ T cells sorted from blood. Subset given: CD45RA+ positively selected. The source is a man aged 18-30 years in good health.

The J gene is TRBJ2-7, the V gene TRBV10-1; D gene ambiguous. The CDR3 spans 13 residues. Germline CDR1 and CDR2: WNHNN and SYGVQD (reference sequence). V was clipped by 2 bases and J by 2 bases, with 7 bases between them. This chain's CDR3 is CASSEAVAYEQYF. CDR3 bases: TGCGCCAGCAGTGAGGCAGTTGCCTACGAGCAGTACTTC.

With regard to this clone: This same CDR3 is encoded by further DNA sequences in the sample. This chain connects TRBV6-5 to TRBJ2-7; TRBD2 matches 9 bases. The CDR3 has 15 amino acids. The ends lost 0 bases at V and 2 bases at J; junction bases unmatched: 2. Germline V lookup: CDR1 MNHEY, CDR2 SVGAGI. The DNA for the CDR3 is TGTGCCAGCAGTTACTCGGCGGGAGGGCCCTACGAGCAGTACTTC. Amino acid sequence: CASSYSAGGPYEQYF.

The V call is TRBV4-1, the J call TRBJ2-5; unclear D gene. V lost 2 bases, J lost 5 bases, and 9 bases lay in between. The CDR3 extends over 13 amino acids. In germline, CDR1 is MGHRA, CDR2 YSYEKL. CDR3 in amino acids: CASSQQRWETQYF. The CDR3 nucleotides read TGCGCCAGCAGCCAACAACGCTGGGAGACCCAGTACTTC.

This clone occurred once. This rearrangement joins TRBV5-1 to TRBJ2-3; D uncertain. Germline lookup yields CDR1 SGHRS and CDR2 YFSETQ. This CDR3 is built from 14 residues. Trimming took 2 bases from V and 4 from J, leaving 11 bases between them. This chain's CDR3 is CASSFGQVADTQYF. The CDR3 DNA reads TGCGCCAGCAGCTTTGGGCAGGTCGCAGATACGCAGTATTTT.

The CDR3 loop is CASSPLKGGEPQHF. CDR3 sequence (DNA): TGTGCCAGCTCACCTCTGAAGGGGGGCGAACCCCAGCATTTT. This chain links TRBV18 with TRBJ1-5; tentatively, D is TRBD1 (6 bases). Germline V gene data show CDR1 as KGHSH and CDR2 as LQKENI. Trimming cost V 3 bases and J 10 bases, with 16 bases left between them. The CDR3 length is 14 residues.

The rearrangement links TRBV30 to TRBJ2-2; 7 nucleotides match TRBD2. Germline CDR1 reads GTSNPN; CDR2 reads SVGIG (reference sequence). This CDR3 contains 19 residues. The ends lost 0 bases at V and 6 bases at J; junction bases unmatched: 19. CDR3 nucleotides: TGTGCCTGGAGTGTAGGTCTAACGGGAGGTCGCTTTATAGCCGGGGAGCTGTTTTTT. It is translated as CAWSVGLTGGRFIAGELFF.

DNA of the CDR3: TGCGCCAGCAGCGTCGGCCGAAGTTTTGACACCGGGGAGCTGTTTTTT. This translates into CASSVGRSFDTGELFF. The genes are TRBV5-1 and TRBJ2-2; D is unclear. The V end was cut by 4 bases, the J end by 3 bases, with 16 bases between. The CDR3 covers 16 residues. The V gene's germline CDR1 is SGHRS and CDR2 YFSETQ.

The chain links TRBV7-2 to TRBJ1-3, with 7 positions matching TRBD1. V trimming: 5 bases; J trimming: 7 bases; junction bases outside the gene matches: 11. Germline V gene data show CDR1 as SGHTA and CDR2 as FQGNSA. The CDR3 is 15 residues long. The CDR3 DNA reads TGTGCCAGCAGCGGTACAGGGGTACTTCGGAACACCATATATTTT. Translated, it gives CASSGTGVLRNTIYF.

To note about this clone: Other DNA sequences in the sample encode the same CDR3. The DNA of the CDR3 is TGTGCCAGCAGCTTGGCGGGTCCCGATACGCAGTATTTT. Its protein is CASSLAGPDTQYF. The chain has TRBV5-6 and TRBJ2-3; the D is unclear. Germline values: CDR1 SGHDT, CDR2 YYEEEE. The CDR3 totals 13 residues. The V and J ends lost 0 bases and 6 bases respectively, with 8 bases between them.

The J gene is TRBJ2-7, the V gene TRBV4-1; D is ambiguous. Germline V gives CDR1 MGHRA, CDR2 YSYEKL. This CDR3 is built from 14 residues. V lost 4 bases to trimming and J lost 9 bases, with 19 bases between them. The CDR3 coding sequence is TGCGCCAGCAGCCCGGACGTTAACCTACGAGGGCAGTACTTC. Residues: CASSPDVNLRGQYF.

The chain is built from TRBV2 and TRBJ1-2; D ambiguous. Trimming removed 7 bases at V and 4 bases at J, with 13 bases between. The CDR3 length is 13 residues. The germline gives CDR1 SNHLY, CDR2 FYNNEI. The CDR3 spells CASNLRVTYGYTF. The DNA for the CDR3 is TGTGCCAGCAATCTAAGGGTCACCTATGGCTACACCTTC.

This clone was seen once. This chain joins TRBV28 and TRBJ1-5; unclear D gene. In germline, CDR1 is MDHEN, CDR2 SYDVKM. The CDR3 has 16 residues. Trimming stripped 2 bases from V and 1 base from J, with 12 bases between. DNA of the CDR3: TGTGCCAGCAGTTTAGGTGGGCTGATAAGCAATCAGCCCCAGCATTTT. Protein product: CASSLGGLISNQPQHF.

A remark on this clone: This sample also contains other DNA sequences that code for the same CDR3. V is TRBV9 and J is TRBJ2-3, with a weak D call TRBD2 (5 bases). This CDR3 has 13 amino acids. Trimming shortened V by 4 bases and J by 2 bases, and 8 bases separated the two germline ends. Germline loops: CDR1 SGDLS, CDR2 YYNGEE. The DNA of the CDR3 is TGTGCCAGCAGCCGGGAATTCACAGATACGCAGTATTTT. Translated: CASSREFTDTQYF.

The V call is TRBV9, the J call TRBJ1-2, with TRBD1 identical over 8 bases. The CDR3 extends over 16 amino acids. CDR1 is SGDLS, CDR2 YYNGEE, per germline. The junction had 8 bases not matched to a gene; V was cut back by 0 bases and J by 4 bases. CDR3 residues: CASSVGGTGLTYGYTF. In DNA, the CDR3 is TGTGCCAGCAGCGTAGGGGGGACAGGACTCACCTATGGCTACACCTTC.

On this clone: Other DNA sequences in the sample encode the same CDR3. The rearrangement uses TRBV6-5 and TRBJ2-5, with 13 bases aligning to TRBD2. This CDR3 is built from 15 residues. Germline CDR1 and CDR2: MNHEY and SVGAGI. Losses at the gene ends were 6 bases for V and 9 bases for J; bases not matched to a gene: 10. Here the CDR3 reads CASREGLAGTRPQYF. CDR3 DNA sequence: TGTGCCAGCAGAGAGGGACTAGCGGGGACCAGGCCCCAGTACTTC.